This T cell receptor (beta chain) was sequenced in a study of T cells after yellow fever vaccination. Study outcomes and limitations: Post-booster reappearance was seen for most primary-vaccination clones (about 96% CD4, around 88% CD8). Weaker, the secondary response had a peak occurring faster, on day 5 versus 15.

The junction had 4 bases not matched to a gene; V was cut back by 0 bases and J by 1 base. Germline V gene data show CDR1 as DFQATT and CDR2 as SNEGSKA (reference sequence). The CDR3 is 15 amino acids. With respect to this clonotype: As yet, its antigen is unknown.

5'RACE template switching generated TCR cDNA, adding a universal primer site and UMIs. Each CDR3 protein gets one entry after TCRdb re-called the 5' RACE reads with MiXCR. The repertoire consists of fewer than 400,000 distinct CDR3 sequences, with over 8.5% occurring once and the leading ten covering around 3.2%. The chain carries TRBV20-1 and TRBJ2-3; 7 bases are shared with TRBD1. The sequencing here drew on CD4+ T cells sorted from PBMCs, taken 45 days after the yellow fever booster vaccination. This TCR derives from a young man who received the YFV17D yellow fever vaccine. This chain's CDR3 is CSARDPGTGTDTQYF. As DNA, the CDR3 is TGCAGTGCTAGAGATCCCGGGACAGGCACAGATACGCAGTATTTT.